Each of the 13 T cell receptor beta chains below was sequenced from the same sample in a study of T cells of healthy individuals. TCRdb fed the 5' RACE reads into MiXCR, producing one record per CDR3 protein. The table has 60,000 to 75,000 distinct CDR3 sequences, about 16% seen once. These receptors came from a human donor in good health.

In this sample, this clonotype turned up a few times. This chain links TRBV7-9 with TRBJ2-5; possibly TRBD1 or TRBD2 for D (5 bases each). V lost 5 bases to trimming and J lost 4 bases, with 17 bases between them. Germline V gives CDR1 SEHNR, CDR2 FQNEAQ (reference sequence). The CDR3 extends over 15 amino acids. DNA for the CDR3: TGTGCCAGCAGCATGACCGGGGACGGAGGAGAGACCCAGTACTTC. Translation: CASSMTGDGGETQYF.

This clonotype was counted a few times. V usage is TRBV4-2 and J usage is TRBJ1-5, with D unresolved. CDR3 length: 17 amino acids. Per the germline V gene, CDR1 is LGHNA and CDR2 is YNFKEQ. Between the trimmed V and J ends, which lost 1 base and 3 bases, there was a span of 16 bases. Here the CDR3 DNA reads TGTGCCAGCAGCCAAGCAGGAACAAGTAAGATCAATCAGCCCCAGCATTTT. This encodes CASSQAGTSKINQPQHF.

This sequence joins TRBV5-1 and TRBJ2-7; D unclear. Per the germline V gene, CDR1 is SGHRS and CDR2 is YFSETQ. CDR3 length equals 15 residues. Deletions cut 2 bases from V and 5 bases from J, with 17 bases between. CDR3 region: CASSFRTAVTDEQYF. CDR3 in DNA: TGCGCCAGCAGCTTTCGGACGGCCGTTACGGACGAGCAGTACTTC.

This clonotype has a handful of counts. The chain employs TRBV28 and TRBJ1-4; 9 nucleotides align to TRBD1. Germline V gives CDR1 MDHEN, CDR2 SYDVKM. V dropped 5 bases and J dropped 4; count of bases not matched to a gene: 17. CDR3 length equals 19 residues. CDR3 nucleotide sequence: TGTGCCAGCAGTCAGCGGTGGTGGACAGGGGCGTTAGTTAATGAAAAACTGTTTTTT. As protein: CASSQRWWTGALVNEKLFF.

This clonotype showed up just a few times. V gene TRBV7-2 combines with J gene TRBJ2-1; TRBD1 matches at 7 bases. CDR1 and CDR2 from the germline V gene are SGHTA and FQGNSA. This CDR3 has 15 amino acids. Losses at the gene ends were 2 bases for V and 7 bases for J; bases not matched to a gene: 8. CDR3 in DNA: TGTGCCAGCAGCTTACGGCGGGCAGGGGGAAATGAGCAGTTCTTC. This codes for CASSLRRAGGNEQFF.

This clonotype was recorded at least ten times. The chain recombines TRBV3-1 with TRBJ1-5; 8 bases agree with TRBD1. Germline assignment: CDR1 LGHDT and CDR2 YNNKEL (reference sequence). V lost 1 base and J lost 2; bases outside the gene matches: 13. The CDR3 has 19 amino acids. The chain's CDR3 is CASSQVATGGLRGNQPQHF. CDR3 DNA sequence: TGTGCCAGCAGCCAAGTGGCTACAGGGGGGCTTCGGGGCAATCAGCCCCAGCATTTT.

This clonotype showed up many times. The chain recombines TRBV7-8 with TRBJ2-7, with unresolved D. V shed 5 bases and J shed 2 bases, with 13 bases lying between them. Germline CDR1 SGHVS, CDR2 FQNEAQ. The CDR3 length is 14 residues. The DNA of the CDR3 is TGTGCCAGCAGCCGCGGTTACTCGACCTACGAGCAGTACTTC. It yields the protein CASSRGYSTYEQYF.

The CDR3 DNA reads TGCGCCAGCAGCCAAGATAATAGACCAGGGTACTACTACAATGAGCAGTTCTTC. It is translated as CASSQDNRPGYYYNEQFF. The chain is built from TRBV4-3 and TRBJ2-1; weak D call: TRBD1 (5 bases). CDR1 and CDR2 (germline): LGHNA, YSLEER. The CDR3 contains 18 residues. Deletions cut 0 bases from V and 3 bases from J, with 18 bases between.

This clonotype came up many times. The V gene is TRBV6-6, the J gene TRBJ2-7; 7 bases match TRBD2. Germline V lookup: CDR1 MNHNY, CDR2 SVGAGI (reference sequence). This CDR3 has 16 amino acids. Losses at the gene ends were 8 bases for V and 0 bases for J; bases not matched to a gene: 13. The CDR3 DNA reads as TGTGCCAGCCTATACCGCGGGGGTAGCGTCTCCTACGAGCAGTACTTC. Translation gives CASLYRGGSVSYEQYF.

This clonotype was seen at least ten times. This chain joins TRBV28 and TRBJ1-5; tentative D call: TRBD1 (6 bases). Trimming shortened V by 5 bases and J by 5 bases, and 19 bases separated the two germline ends. Germline V gene data show CDR1 as MDHEN and CDR2 as SYDVKM. The CDR3 sequence is 16 residues long. CDR3 amino acids: CASSPGRRGGDQPQHF. As DNA, the CDR3 is TGTGCCAGCAGTCCCGGGAGAAGGGGGGGGGATCAGCCCCAGCATTTT.

This sequence joins TRBV7-6 and TRBJ2-1, with 12 bases matching TRBD2. Germline trimming cut 5 bases from V and 4 bases from J; bases unmatched to any gene: 9. The CDR3 is 17 amino acids. The germline gives CDR1 SGHVS, CDR2 FNYEAQ. CDR3 coding DNA: TGTGCCAGCAGCCCTAGCGGGAGGGAAGGGTTATACAATGAGCAGTTCTTC. Translation gives CASSPSGREGLYNEQFF.

The chain combines TRBV11-2 with TRBJ2-7, with 15 bases that match TRBD2. This CDR3 comprises 15 residues. The V and J ends lost 6 bases and 6 bases, in that order; junction bases with no gene match: 6. In germline, CDR1 is SGHAT, CDR2 FQNNGV. The CDR3 is CASRSGLAGGPEQYF. The CDR3 nucleotides read TGTGCCAGCAGAAGCGGACTAGCGGGAGGGCCCGAGCAGTACTTC. Based on the CDR3 plus reference TRBV11-2 and TRBJ2-7, the full variable domain is EAGVAQSPRYKIIEKRQSVAFWCNPISGHATLYWYQQILGQGPKLLIQFQNNGVVDDSQLPKDRFSAERLKGVDSTLKIQPAKLEDSAVYLCASRSGLAGGPEQYFGPGTRLTVT.

This chain uses TRBV15 with TRBJ2-5; possibly TRBD2 for D (6 bases). The CDR3 has 15 residues. CDR1 and CDR2 (germline): LNHNV, YYDKDF (reference sequence). Trimming left V 0 bases short and J 3 bases short, with 11 bases between. CDR3 region: CATSRDGWGEETQYF. For the CDR3, the DNA is TGTGCCACCAGCAGAGATGGTTGGGGGGAAGAGACCCAGTACTTC. Complete variable domain (other parts from reference TRBV15 and TRBJ2-5): DAMVIQNPRYQVTQFGKPVTLSCSQTLNHNVMYWYQQKSSQAPKLLFHYYDKDFNNEADTPDNFQSRRPNTSFCFLDIRSPGLGDTAMYLCATSRDGWGEETQYFGPGTRLLVL.